The sequence of this T cell receptor beta chain was determined in a study of OX40 agonist ivuxolimab in advanced cancers. This CDR3 is built from 15 residues. V lost 3 bases to trimming and J lost 3 bases; unmatched junction nucleotides: 6. The V gene's germline CDR1 is SGHRS and CDR2 YFSETQ. Data came from immunoSEQ multiplex PCR; TCRdb stores just in-frame clones and leaves some out. The table has around 140,000 clones, 85% to 95% seen once. V and J are TRBV5-1 and TRBJ1-3; 7 nucleotides align to TRBD1. The specimen comprised CD4+ or CD8+ T cells sorted from blood, sampled in a trial of the OX40 agonist ivuxolimab. This clonotype was sampled from an adult with an advanced solid tumor such as melanoma, head and neck, liver or kidney cancer. The chain's CDR3 is CASSWARDSGNTIYF. The CDR3 region has the DNA TGCGCCAGCAGCTGGGCCCGGGACAGTGGAAACACCATATATTTT.